The subject of this entry is one T cell receptor beta chain. Its antigen is unknown. The data were obtained in a study of somatic mutations in cytotoxic T cells in rheumatoid arthritis. Regarding the study as a whole: A largest CD8+ clone above 20% of CD8+ cells occurred in about an eighth of the 65 patients. Rising age went with increasing CD8+ clonality in rheumatoid arthritis patients; healthy controls showed no such increase. Clonality measured in CD8+ T cells did not differ significantly between rheumatoid arthritis patients and age-matched healthy controls.

Using positive magnetic bead selection on an AutoMACS, CD4+ and CD8+ cells were isolated, after which their purity was checked by flow cytometry. Assay: immunoSEQ multiplex PCR; the TCRdb copy retains only in-frame clones and omits some. The sample yields approximately 18,000 clones, roughly 70% seen once. The CDR3 has 15 amino acids. V lost 0 bases and J lost 7, with 12 bases in between. CDR1 is MNHEY and CDR2 is SVGAGI in the germline V gene. The sequenced sample was CD8+ T cells sorted from blood. This chain joins TRBV6-5 and TRBJ2-2, with D possibly TRBD2 on 6 matching bases. The sequence was collected from a man in his sixties in good health. Here the CDR3 DNA reads TGTGCCAGCAGTTACTCGAGGGGAGCGGGCGGGGAGCTGTTTTTT. It is translated as CASSYSRGAGGELFF.